Described below is a single T cell receptor beta chain sequence and its context. This CDR3 contains 15 residues. The V and J ends lost 2 bases and 7 bases, in that order; junction bases with no gene match: 5. Per the germline V gene, CDR1 is MDHEN and CDR2 is SYDVKM. The sample comes from a study of CD8 T cells in Susac syndrome. After extraction with the RNeasy kit, 0.5 to 1 ug of the RNA was reverse transcribed using random hexamers. The amplification used immunoSEQ multiplex PCR on TCR beta CDR3; it spanned 54 Vbeta and 13 Jbeta. MiXCR was run by TCRdb on the immunoSEQ multiplex PCR reads, yielding one entry per CDR3 protein. The repertoire consists of roughly 150,000 distinct CDR3 sequences, with under 97% occurring once and the leading ten covering 0.075% to 0.09%.

Specimen: CD4+ T cells from PBMCs. The source of this sequence is a human donor with Susac syndrome. The chain joins TRBV28 to TRBJ2-1; 10 bases match TRBD2. CDR3: CASSLLAGVGNEQFF. Here the CDR3 DNA reads TGTGCCAGCAGTTTACTAGCGGGAGTAGGGAATGAGCAGTTCTTC. The full variable domain, rest sourced from reference TRBV28 and TRBJ2-1, is DVKVTQSSRYLVKRTGEKVFLECVQDMDHENMFWYRQDPGLGLRLIYFSYDVKMKEKGDIPEGYSVSREKKERFSLILESASTNQTSMYLCASSLLAGVGNEQFFGPGTRLTVL.